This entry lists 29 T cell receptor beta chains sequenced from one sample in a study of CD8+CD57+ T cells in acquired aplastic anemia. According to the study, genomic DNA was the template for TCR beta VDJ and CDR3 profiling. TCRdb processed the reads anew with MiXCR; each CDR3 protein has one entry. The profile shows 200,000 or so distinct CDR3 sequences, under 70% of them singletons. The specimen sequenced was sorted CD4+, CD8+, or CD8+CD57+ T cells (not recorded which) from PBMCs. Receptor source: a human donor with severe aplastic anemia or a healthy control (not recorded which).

For the CDR3, the DNA is TGTGCCAGCAGCCCCTCCAGCCCCTACAATGAGCAGTTCTTC. Its translation is CASSPSSPYNEQFF. This chain connects TRBV9 to TRBJ2-1; D not resolved. Germline CDR1 reads SGDLS; CDR2 reads YYNGEE. V was cut by 4 bases and J by 2 bases, with 10 bases left in between. The CDR3 is 14 residues long.

This CDR3 reads CAISGSGTGRDEKLFF. CDR3 nucleotide sequence: TGTGCCATCAGTGGCTCAGGGACAGGGCGGGATGAAAAACTGTTTTTT. The rearrangement joins TRBV10-3 to TRBJ1-4; 9 positions agree with TRBD1. J gave up 6 bases and V 4 bases, and 9 bases lay outside the gene matches. CDR1 is ENHRY and CDR2 is SYGVKD in the germline V gene. The CDR3 consists of 16 residues.

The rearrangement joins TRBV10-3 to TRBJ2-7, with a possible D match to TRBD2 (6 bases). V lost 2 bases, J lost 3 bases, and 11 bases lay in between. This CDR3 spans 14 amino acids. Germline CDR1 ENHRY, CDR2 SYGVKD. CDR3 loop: CAISEGGTDYEQYF. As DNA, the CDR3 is TGTGCCATCAGTGAGGGAGGGACCGACTACGAGCAGTACTTC.

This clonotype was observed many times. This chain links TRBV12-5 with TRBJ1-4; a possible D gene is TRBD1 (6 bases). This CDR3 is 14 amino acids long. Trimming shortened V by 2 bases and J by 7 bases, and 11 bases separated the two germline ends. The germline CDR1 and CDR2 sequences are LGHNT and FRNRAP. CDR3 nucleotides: TGTGCTAGTGGTTTGTGGGGGCGAAGTGAAAAACTGTTTTTT. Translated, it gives CASGLWGRSEKLFF.

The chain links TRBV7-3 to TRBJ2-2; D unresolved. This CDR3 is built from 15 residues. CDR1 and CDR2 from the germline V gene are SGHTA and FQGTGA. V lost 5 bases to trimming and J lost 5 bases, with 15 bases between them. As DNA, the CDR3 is TGTGCCAGCAGCCGAGCCCGTGGTGGGACCGGGGAGCTGTTTTTT. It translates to CASSRARGGTGELFF.

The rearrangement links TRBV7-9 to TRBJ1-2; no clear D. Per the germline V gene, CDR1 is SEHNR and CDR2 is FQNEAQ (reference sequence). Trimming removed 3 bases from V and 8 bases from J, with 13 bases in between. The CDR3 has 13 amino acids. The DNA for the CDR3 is TGTGCCAGCAGCTTGGACGTGGTTCTAGGCTACACCTTC. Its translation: CASSLDVVLGYTF.

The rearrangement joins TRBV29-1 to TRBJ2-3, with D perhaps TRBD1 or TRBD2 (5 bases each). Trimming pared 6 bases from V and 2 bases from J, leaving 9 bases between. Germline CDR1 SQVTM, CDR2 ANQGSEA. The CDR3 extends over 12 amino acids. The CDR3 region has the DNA TGCAGCGTCGGGACGTCCACAGATACGCAGTATTTT. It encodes CSVGTSTDTQYF.

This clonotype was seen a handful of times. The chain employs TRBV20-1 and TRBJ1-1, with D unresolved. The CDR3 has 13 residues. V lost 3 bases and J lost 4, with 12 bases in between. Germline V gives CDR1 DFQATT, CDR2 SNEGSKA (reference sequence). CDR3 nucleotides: TGCAGTGCTAGTTTTGGATCGGGCACTGAAGCTTTCTTT. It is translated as CSASFGSGTEAFF.

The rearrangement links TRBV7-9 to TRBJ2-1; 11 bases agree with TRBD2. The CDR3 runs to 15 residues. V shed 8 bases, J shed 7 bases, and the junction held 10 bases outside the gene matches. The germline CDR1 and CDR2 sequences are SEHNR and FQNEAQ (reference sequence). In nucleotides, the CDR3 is TGTGCCAGCCGGCTCGAGGGACTAGCGGATAATGAGCAGTTCTTC. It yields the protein CASRLEGLADNEQFF.

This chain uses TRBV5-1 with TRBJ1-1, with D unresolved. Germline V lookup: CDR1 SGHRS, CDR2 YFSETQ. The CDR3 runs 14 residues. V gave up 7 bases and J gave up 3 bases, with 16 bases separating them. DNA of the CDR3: TGCGCCAGCGGGGTTACACTCAGCGACACTGAAGCTTTCTTT. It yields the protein CASGVTLSDTEAFF.

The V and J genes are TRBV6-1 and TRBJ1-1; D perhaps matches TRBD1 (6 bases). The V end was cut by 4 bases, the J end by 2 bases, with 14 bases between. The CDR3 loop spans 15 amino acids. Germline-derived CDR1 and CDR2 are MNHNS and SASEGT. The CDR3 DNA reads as TGTGCCAGCAGTGGCATACAGGGAGGCAACACTGAAGCTTTCTTT. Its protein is CASSGIQGGNTEAFF.

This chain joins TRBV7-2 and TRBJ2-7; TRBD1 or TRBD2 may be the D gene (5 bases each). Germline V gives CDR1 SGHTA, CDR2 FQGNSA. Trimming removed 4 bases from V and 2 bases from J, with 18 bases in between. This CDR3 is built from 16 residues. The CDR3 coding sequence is TGTGCCAGCAGCTCCCCGTGGCCGGGACGCACCTACGAGCAGTACTTC. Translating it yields CASSSPWPGRTYEQYF.

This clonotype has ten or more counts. CDR3 loop: CASSIGTGSDGYTF. The CDR3 nucleotides are TGTGCCAGTAGTATTGGGACAGGGTCGGATGGCTACACCTTC. The rearrangement joins TRBV19 to TRBJ1-2; 9 bases are shared with TRBD1. The V gene end was trimmed by 3 bases and the J gene end by 6 bases; junction bases not matched to a gene: 5. This CDR3 contains 14 residues. CDR1 LNHDA and CDR2 SQIVND come from the germline V gene (reference sequence).

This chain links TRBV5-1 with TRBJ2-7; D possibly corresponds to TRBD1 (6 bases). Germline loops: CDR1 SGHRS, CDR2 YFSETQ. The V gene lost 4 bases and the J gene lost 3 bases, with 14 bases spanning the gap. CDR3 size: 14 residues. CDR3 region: CASSPQGNDYEQYF. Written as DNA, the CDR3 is TGCGCCAGCAGCCCACAGGGTAACGACTACGAGCAGTACTTC.

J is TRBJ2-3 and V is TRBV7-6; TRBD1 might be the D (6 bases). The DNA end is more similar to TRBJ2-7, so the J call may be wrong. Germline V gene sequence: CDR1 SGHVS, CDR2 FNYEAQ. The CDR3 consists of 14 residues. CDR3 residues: CASSLGSEGDEQYF. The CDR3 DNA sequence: TGTGCCAGCAGCTTAGGGTCTGAGGGGGACGAGCAGTACTTC.

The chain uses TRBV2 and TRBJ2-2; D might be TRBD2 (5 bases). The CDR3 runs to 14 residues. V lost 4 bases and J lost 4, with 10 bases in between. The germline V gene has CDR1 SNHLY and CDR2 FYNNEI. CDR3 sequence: CASSVGRGTGELFF. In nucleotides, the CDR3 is TGTGCCAGCAGTGTTGGCCGGGGCACCGGGGAGCTGTTTTTT.

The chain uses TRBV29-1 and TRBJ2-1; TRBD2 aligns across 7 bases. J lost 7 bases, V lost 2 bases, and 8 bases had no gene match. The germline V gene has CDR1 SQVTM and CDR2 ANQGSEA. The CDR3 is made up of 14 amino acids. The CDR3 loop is CSVERATSRNEQFF. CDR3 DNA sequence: TGCAGCGTTGAACGCGCGACTAGCAGGAATGAGCAGTTCTTC.

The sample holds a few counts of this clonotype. The CDR3, as DNA: TGTGCCAGCAGCTTAGGCAAGGGGCTGGAGCAGTACTTC. Its protein product is CASSLGKGLEQYF. The chain is built from TRBV7-2 and TRBJ2-7; a possible D gene is TRBD1 (5 bases). The V gene's germline CDR1 is SGHTA and CDR2 FQGNSA. The ends were cut back, 1 base at V and 7 bases at J, with 11 bases in the middle. The CDR3 is 13 residues long.

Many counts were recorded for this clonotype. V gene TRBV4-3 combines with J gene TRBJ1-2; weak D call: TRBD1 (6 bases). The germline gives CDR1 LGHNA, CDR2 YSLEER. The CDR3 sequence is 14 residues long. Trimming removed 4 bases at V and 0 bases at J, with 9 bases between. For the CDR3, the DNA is TGCGCCAGCAGCCTGACAGGTTCTAACTATGGCTACACCTTC. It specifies CASSLTGSNYGYTF.

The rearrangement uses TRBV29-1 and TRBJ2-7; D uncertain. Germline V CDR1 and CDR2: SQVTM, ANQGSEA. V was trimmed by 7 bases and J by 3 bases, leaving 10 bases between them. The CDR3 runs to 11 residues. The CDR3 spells CSAKDGYEQYF. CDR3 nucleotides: TGCAGCGCAAAGGACGGCTACGAGCAGTACTTC.

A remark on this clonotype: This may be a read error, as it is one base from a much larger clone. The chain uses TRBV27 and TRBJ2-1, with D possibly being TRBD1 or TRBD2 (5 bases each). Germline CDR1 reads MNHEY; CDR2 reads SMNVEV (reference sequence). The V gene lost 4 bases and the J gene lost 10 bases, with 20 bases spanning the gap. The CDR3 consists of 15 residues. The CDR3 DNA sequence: TGTGCCAGCAGTTCCAACCGGGACCGGTCTTACGAGCAGTTCTTC. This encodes CASSSNRDRSYEQFF.

The CDR3 nucleotides are TGTGCCAGCAGCTCCAAGGCCGGGGGGGAGACCCAGTACTTC. It codes for CASSSKAGGETQYF. This sequence joins TRBV7-3 and TRBJ2-5; 7 nucleotides line up with TRBD2. The V and J ends lost 4 bases and 5 bases, in that order; junction bases with no gene match: 7. The CDR3 is 14 residues long. CDR1 is SGHTA and CDR2 is FQGTGA in the germline V gene.

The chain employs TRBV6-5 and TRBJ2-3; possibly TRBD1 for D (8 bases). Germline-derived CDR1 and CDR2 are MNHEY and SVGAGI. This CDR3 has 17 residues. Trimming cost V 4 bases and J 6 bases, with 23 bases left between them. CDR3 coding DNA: TGTGCCAGCAGTTCCCTACCCCAGGGGGCGCGGGAGGATACGCAGTATTTT. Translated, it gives CASSSLPQGAREDTQYF.

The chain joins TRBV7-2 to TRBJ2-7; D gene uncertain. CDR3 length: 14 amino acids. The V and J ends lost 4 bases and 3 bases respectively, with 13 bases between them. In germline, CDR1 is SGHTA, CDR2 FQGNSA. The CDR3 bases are TGTGCCAGCAGCTCTCCCGACATCCACTACGAGCAGTACTTC. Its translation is CASSSPDIHYEQYF. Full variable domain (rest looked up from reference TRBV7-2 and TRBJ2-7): GAGVSQSPSNKVTEKGKDVELRCDPISGHTALYWYRQSLGQGLEFLIYFQGNSAPDKSGLPSDRFSAERTGGSVSTLTIQRTQQEDSAVYLCASSSPDIHYEQYFGPGTRLTVT.

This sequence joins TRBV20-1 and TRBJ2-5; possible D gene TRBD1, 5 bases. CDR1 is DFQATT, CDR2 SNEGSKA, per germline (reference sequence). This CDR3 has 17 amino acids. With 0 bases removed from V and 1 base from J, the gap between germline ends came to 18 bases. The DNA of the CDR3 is TGCAGTGCTAGAGATCCAGGGTTCGGGCTAGGCCAAGAGACCCAGTACTTC. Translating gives CSARDPGFGLGQETQYF.

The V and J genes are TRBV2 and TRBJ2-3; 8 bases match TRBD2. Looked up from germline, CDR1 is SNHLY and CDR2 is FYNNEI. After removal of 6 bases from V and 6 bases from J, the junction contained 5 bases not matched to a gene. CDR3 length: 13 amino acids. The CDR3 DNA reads TGTGCCAGCAGCCCTGGCGGGAGGGATACGCAGTATTTT. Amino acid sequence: CASSPGGRDTQYF. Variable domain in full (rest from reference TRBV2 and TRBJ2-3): EPEVTQTPSHQVTQMGQEVILRCVPISNHLYFYWYRQILGQKVEFLVSFYNNEISEKSEIFDDQFSVERPDGSNFTLKIRSTKLEDSAMYFCASSPGGRDTQYFGPGTRLTVL.

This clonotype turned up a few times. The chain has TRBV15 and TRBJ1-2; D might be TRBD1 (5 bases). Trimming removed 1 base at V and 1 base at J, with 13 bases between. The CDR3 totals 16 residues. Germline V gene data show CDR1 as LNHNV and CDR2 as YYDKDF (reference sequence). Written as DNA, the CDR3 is TGTGCCACCAGCAGAGCGGGGGTGAGGGATAACTATGGCTACACCTTC. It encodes CATSRAGVRDNYGYTF.

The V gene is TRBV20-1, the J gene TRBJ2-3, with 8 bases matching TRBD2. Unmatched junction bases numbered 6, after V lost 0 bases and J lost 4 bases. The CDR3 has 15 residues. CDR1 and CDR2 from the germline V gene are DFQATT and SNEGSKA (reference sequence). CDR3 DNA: TGCAGTGCTAGAGATAGCGGGGCCTGGGCAGATACGCAGTATTTT. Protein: CSARDSGAWADTQYF.

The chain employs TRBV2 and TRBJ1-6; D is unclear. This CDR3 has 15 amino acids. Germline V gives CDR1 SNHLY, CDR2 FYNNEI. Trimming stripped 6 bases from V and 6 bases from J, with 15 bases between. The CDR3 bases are TGTGCCAGCAGCTTGCAACAGTTCCTTAATTCACCCCTCCACTTT. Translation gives CASSLQQFLNSPLHF.